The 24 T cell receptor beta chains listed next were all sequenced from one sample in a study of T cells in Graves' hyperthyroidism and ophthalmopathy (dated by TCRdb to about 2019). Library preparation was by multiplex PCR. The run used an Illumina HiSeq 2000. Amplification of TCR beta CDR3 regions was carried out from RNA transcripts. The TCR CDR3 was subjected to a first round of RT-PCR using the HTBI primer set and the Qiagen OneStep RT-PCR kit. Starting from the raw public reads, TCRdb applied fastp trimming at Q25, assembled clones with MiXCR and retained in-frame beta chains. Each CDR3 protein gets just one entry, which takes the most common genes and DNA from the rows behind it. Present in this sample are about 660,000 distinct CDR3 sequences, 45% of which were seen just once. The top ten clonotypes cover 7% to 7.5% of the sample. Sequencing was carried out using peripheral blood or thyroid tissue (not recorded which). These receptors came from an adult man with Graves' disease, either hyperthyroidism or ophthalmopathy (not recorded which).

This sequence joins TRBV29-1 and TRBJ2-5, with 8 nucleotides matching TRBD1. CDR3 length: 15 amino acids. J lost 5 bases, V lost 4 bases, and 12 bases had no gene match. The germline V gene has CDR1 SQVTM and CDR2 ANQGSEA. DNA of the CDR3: TGCAGCGTTGCGTATGGGTCAGGGGGCCCGGAGACCCAGTACTTC. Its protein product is CSVAYGSGGPETQYF.

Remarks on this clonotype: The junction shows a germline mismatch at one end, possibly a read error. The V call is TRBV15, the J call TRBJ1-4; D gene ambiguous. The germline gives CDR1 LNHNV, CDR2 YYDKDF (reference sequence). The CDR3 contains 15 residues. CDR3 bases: TGTGCCACCAGCAGTATTCGCAGAACTGATGAAAAACTGTTTTTT. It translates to CATSSIRRTDEKLFF.

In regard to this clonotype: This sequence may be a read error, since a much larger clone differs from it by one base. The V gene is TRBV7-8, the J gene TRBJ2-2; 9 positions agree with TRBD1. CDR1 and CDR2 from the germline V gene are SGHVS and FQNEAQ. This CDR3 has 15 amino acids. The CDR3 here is CASSLNTGGTGELLF. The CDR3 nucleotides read TGTGCCAGCAGCTTGAACACAGGGGGCACCGGGGAGCTGCTTTTT.

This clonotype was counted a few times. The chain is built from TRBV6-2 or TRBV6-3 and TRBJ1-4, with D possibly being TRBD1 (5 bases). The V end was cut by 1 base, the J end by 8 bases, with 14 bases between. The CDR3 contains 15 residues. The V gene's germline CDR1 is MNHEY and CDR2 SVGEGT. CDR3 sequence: CASSYWGEAREKLFF. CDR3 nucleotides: TGTGCCAGCAGTTACTGGGGGGAAGCCCGCGAAAAACTGTTTTTT.

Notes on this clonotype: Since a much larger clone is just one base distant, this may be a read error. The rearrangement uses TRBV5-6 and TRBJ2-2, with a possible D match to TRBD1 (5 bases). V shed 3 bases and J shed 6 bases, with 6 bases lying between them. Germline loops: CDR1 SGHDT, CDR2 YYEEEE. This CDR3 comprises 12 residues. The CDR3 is CASSWGAGELFF. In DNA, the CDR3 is TGTGCCAGCAGCTGGGGCGCCGGGGAGCTGTTTTTT.

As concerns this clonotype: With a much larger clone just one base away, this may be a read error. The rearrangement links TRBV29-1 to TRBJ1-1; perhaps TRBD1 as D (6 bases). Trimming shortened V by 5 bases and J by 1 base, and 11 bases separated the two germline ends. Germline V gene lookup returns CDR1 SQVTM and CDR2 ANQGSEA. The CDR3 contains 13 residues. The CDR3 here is CSVRGLENTEAFF. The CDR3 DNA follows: TGCAGCGTTAGGGGGTTGGAGAACACTGAAGCTTTCTTT.

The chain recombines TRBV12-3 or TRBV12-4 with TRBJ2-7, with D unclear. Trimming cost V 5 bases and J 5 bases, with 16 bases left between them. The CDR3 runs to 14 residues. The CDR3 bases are TGTGCCAGCAGTGTTCGGATGGGGTGGGACGAGCAGTACTTC. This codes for CASSVRMGWDEQYF.

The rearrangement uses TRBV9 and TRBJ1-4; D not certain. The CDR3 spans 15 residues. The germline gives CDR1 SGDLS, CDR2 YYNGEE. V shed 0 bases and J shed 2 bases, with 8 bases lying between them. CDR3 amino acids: CASSVGGSTNEKLFF. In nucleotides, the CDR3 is TGTGCCAGCAGCGTAGGTGGGTCTACTAATGAAAAACTGTTTTTT.

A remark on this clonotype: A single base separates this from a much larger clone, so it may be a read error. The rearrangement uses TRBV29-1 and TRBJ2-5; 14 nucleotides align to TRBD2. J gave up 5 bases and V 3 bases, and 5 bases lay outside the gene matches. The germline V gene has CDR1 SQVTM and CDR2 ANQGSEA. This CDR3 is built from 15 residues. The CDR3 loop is CSVEGLAGASETQYF. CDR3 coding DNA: TGCAGCGTTGAGGGACTAGCGGGAGCGAGTGAGACCCAGTACTTC.

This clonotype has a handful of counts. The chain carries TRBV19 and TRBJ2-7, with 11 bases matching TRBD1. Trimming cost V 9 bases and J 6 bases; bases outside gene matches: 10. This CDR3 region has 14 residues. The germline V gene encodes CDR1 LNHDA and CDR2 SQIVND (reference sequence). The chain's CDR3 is CASSSGTGGFEQYF. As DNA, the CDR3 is TGTGCCAGCAGTTCCGGGACAGGGGGTTTCGAGCAGTACTTC.

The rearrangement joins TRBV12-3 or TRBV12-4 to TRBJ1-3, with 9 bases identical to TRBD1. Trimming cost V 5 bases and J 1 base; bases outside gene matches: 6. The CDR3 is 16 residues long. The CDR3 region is CASSPETGGSGNTIYF. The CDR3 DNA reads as TGTGCCAGCAGTCCGGAGACAGGGGGATCTGGAAACACCATATATTTT.

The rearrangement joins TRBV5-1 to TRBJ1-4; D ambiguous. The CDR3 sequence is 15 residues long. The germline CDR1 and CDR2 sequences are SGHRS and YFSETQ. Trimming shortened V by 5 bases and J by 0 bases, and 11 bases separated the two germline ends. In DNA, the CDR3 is TGCGCCAGCAGGATCCGGACGGCAACTAATGAAAAACTGTTTTTT. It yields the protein CASRIRTATNEKLFF.

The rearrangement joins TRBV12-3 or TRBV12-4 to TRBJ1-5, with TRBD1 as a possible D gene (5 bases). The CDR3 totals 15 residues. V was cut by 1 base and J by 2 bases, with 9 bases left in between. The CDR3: CASSLERGGNQPQHF. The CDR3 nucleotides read TGTGCCAGCAGTTTAGAAAGGGGTGGCAATCAGCCCCAGCATTTT.

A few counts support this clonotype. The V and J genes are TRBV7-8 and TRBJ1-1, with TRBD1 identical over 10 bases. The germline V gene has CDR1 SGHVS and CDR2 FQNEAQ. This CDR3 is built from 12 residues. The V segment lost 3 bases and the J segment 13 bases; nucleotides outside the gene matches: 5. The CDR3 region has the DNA TGTGCCAGCAGCTTGGGCGGGACAGGGGTTTTCTTT. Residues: CASSLGGTGVFF.

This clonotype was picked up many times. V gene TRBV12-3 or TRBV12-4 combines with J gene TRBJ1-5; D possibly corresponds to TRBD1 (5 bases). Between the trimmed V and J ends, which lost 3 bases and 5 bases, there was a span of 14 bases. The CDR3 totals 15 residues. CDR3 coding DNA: TGTGCCAGCAGTTTTAGGGCAGGGCGAGATCAGCCCCAGCATTTT. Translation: CASSFRAGRDQPQHF.

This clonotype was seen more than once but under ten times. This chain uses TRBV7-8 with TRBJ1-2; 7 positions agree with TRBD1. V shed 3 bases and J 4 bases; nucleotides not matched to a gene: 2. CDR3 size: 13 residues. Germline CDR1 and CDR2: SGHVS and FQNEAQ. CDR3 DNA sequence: TGTGCCAGCAGCTTTTCAGGGGGCTATGGCTACACCTTC. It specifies CASSFSGGYGYTF.

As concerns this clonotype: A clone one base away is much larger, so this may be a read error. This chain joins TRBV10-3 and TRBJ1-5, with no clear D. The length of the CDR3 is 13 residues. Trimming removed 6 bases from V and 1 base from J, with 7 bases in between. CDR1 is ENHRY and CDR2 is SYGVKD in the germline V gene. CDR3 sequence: CAISLMSNQPQHF. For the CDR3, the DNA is TGTGCCATCAGCTTAATGAGCAATCAGCCCCAGCATTTT.

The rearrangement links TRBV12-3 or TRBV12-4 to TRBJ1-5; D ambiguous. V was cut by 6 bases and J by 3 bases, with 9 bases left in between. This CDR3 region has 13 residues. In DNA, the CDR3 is TGTGCCAGCAGCACAACGCTCAATCAGCCCCAGCATTTT. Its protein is CASSTTLNQPQHF.

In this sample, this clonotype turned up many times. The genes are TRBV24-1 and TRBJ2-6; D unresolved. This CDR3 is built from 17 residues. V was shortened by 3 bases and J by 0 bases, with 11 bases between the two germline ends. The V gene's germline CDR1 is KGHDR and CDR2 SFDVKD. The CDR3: CATSDPKISSGANVLTF. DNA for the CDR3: TGTGCCACCAGTGATCCAAAAATTAGCTCTGGGGCCAACGTCCTGACTTTC.

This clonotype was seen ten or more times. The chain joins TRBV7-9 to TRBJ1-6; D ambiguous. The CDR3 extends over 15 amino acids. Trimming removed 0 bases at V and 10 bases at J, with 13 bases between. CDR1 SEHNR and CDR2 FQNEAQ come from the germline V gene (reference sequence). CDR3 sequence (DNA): TGTGCCAGCAGCTTAGCGCTCGGGATGGGGTCACCCCTCCACTTT. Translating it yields CASSLALGMGSPLHF.

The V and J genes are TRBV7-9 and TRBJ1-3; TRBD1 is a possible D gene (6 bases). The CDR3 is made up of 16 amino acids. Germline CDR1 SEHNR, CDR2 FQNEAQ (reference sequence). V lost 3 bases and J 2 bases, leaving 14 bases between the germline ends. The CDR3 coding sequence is TGTGCCAGCAGCTTGGAACAGGGTTCCGCTGGAAACACCATATATTTT. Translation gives CASSLEQGSAGNTIYF.

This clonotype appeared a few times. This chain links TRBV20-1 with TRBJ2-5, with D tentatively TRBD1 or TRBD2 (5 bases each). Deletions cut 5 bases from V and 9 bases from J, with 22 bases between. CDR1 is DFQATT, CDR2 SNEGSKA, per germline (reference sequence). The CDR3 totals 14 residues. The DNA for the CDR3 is TGCAGTGCTCCCAGAGCCGGGACCTCTCATTCCCAGTACTTC. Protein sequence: CSAPRAGTSHSQYF.

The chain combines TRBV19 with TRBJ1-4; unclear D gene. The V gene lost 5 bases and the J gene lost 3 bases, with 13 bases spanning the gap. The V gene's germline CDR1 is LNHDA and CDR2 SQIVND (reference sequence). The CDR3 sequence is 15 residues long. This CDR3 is CASSALREPNEKLFF. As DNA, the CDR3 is TGTGCCAGTAGTGCTCTTCGGGAACCTAATGAAAAACTGTTTTTT.

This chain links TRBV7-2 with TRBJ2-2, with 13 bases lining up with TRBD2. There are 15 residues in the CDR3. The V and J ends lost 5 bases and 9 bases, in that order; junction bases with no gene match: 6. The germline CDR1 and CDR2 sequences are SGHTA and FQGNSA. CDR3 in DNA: TGTGCCAGCAGCCGACTAGCGGGAGGCGGCAGGGAGCTGTTTTTT. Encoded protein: CASSRLAGGGRELFF.